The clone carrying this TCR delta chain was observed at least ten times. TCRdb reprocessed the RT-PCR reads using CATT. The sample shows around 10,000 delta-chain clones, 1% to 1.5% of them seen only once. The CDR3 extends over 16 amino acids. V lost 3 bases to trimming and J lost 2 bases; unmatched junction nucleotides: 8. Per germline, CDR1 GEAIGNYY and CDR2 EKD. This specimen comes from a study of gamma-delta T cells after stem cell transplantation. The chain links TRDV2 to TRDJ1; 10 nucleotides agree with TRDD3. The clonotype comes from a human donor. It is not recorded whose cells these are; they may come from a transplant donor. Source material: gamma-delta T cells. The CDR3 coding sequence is TGTGCCTGTGACTCGTTACTGGGGGATGGGACCGATAAACTCATCTTT. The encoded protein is CACDSLLGDGTDKLIF.